One sample yielded the 12 T cell receptor beta chains listed below, sequenced in a study of spatial heterogeneity in lung cancer. MiXCR, run by TCRdb on the 5' RACE reads, gives a single entry per CDR3 protein. This sample has over 10,000 distinct CDR3 sequences; 5.2% occur once, and the top ten carry approximately 35%. The time point denotes: sample taken at primary tumor resection. The input material, whole RNA from tumor, nontumor lung or frozen PBMC, was sequenced unsorted. This sample comprised lung tumor tissue, obtained at surgery. The receptors derive from a human donor with early-stage non-small cell lung cancer.

A note on this clonotype: The library was built for alpha chains, so this beta chain is an off-target read and its size means little. The genes are TRBV12-3 or TRBV12-4 and TRBJ1-1, with D possibly matching TRBD1 (6 bases). CDR3 size: 12 residues. Trimming left V 7 bases short and J 8 bases short, with 14 bases between. CDR3: CASNARGLEAFF. The CDR3 DNA reads as TGTGCCAGCAACGCCAGGGGTCTCGAAGCTTTCTTT.

This clonotype was found many times. As an off-target read in a library built for alpha chains, this beta chain has a frequency of little significance. CDR3 nucleotides: TGCAGTGCTAGAGATCCTGGAGGTGAAACATCAGGCTACACCTTC. This sequence encodes CSARDPGGETSGYTF. The rearrangement joins TRBV20-1 to TRBJ1-2; D unclear. Per the germline V gene, CDR1 is DFQATT and CDR2 is SNEGSKA (reference sequence). The CDR3 extends over 15 amino acids. V shed 0 bases and J shed 8 bases, with 19 bases lying between them.

This clonotype showed up many times. A library prepared for alpha chains yielded this beta chain as an off-target read; its size is of little meaning. The chain is built from TRBV7-3 and TRBJ2-3, with a tentative D call TRBD2 (7 bases). Germline CDR1 is SGHTA and CDR2 is FQGTGA. The V and J ends lost 2 bases and 5 bases respectively, with 14 bases between them. This CDR3 spans 15 amino acids. This CDR3 reads CASSLSGGPGDTQYF. The CDR3, as DNA: TGTGCCAGCAGCTTATCCGGGGGGCCGGGAGATACGCAGTATTTT.

This clonotype was seen many times. Being off target in a library aimed at alpha chains, this beta chain has a size of little meaning. V and J are TRBV5-1 and TRBJ2-6; D is uncertain. The CDR3 is made up of 17 amino acids. The germline CDR1 and CDR2 sequences are SGHRS and YFSETQ. Trimming removed 2 bases at V and 2 bases at J, with 14 bases between. The CDR3 sequence: CASSFRSPTAGANVLTF. For the CDR3, the DNA is TGCGCCAGCAGCTTCCGAAGCCCGACGGCTGGGGCCAACGTCCTGACTTTC.

Many counts were recorded for this clonotype. Because the library targeted alpha chains, this beta chain is an off-target read whose size means little. V usage is TRBV6-1 and J usage is TRBJ2-5; D is unclear. There are 13 residues in the CDR3. In germline, CDR1 is MNHNS, CDR2 SASEGT. Trimming took off 6 bases at V and 4 bases at J, with 12 bases between the two ends. The chain's CDR3 is CASRPGPPETQYF. The CDR3 DNA is TGTGCCAGCAGGCCCGGGCCACCAGAGACCCAGTACTTC.

At least ten counts were recorded for this clonotype. This beta chain represents an off-target read in a library built for alpha chains; its size is of limited meaning. The rearrangement joins TRBV20-1 to TRBJ1-2; D is ambiguous. The CDR3 runs 11 residues. Germline lookup yields CDR1 DFQATT and CDR2 SNEGSKA (reference sequence). Between the trimmed V and J ends, which lost 3 bases and 8 bases, there was a span of 10 bases. CDR3 residues: CSASSERGYTF. In nucleotides, the CDR3 is TGCAGTGCTAGTTCGGAGCGGGGCTACACCTTC.

On this clonotype itself: Since the library was made to target alpha chains, this beta chain is a stray read and its abundance is not meaningful. The chain employs TRBV2 and TRBJ2-5; D gene ambiguous. Germline V lookup: CDR1 SNHLY, CDR2 FYNNEI. CDR3 length: 12 residues. The V end lost 0 bases, the J end lost 5 bases, and 4 bases lay between the germline ends. In DNA, the CDR3 is TGTGCCAGCAGTGAAGCGCTTGAGACCCAGTACTTC. Its protein product is CASSEALETQYF.

This clonotype has a count of ten or more. This beta chain was picked up by a library intended for alpha chains and is off target, so its count carries little meaning. V and J are TRBV10-3 and TRBJ2-5, with TRBD2 identical over 10 bases. The V gene's germline CDR1 is ENHRY and CDR2 SYGVKD. The CDR3 covers 14 residues. V lost 10 bases to trimming and J lost 1 base; unmatched junction nucleotides: 6. Written as DNA, the CDR3 is TGTGCCACCTCTAGCGGGGGTACCCAAGAGACCCAGTACTTC. This sequence encodes CATSSGGTQETQYF.

This clonotype was counted many times. This beta chain is off target for a library built for alpha chains, so its abundance means little. The chain links TRBV7-9 to TRBJ1-6, with D hard to call. The V end lost 1 base, the J end lost 4 bases, and 5 bases lay between the germline ends. CDR3 length equals 14 residues. Per the germline V gene, CDR1 is SEHNR and CDR2 is FQNEAQ (reference sequence). CDR3 in amino acids: CASSLEQYNSPLHF. CDR3 sequence (DNA): TGTGCCAGCAGCTTAGAACAGTATAATTCACCCCTCCACTTT.

This clonotype was seen repeatedly, ten times or more. This beta chain is a stray sequence in a library constructed for alpha chains; its clone size is not meaningful. The chain links TRBV27 to TRBJ1-6; 9 bases are a match to TRBD1. Germline trimming cut 2 bases from V and 7 bases from J; bases unmatched to any gene: 9. In germline, CDR1 is MNHEY, CDR2 SMNVEV (reference sequence). The CDR3 totals 17 residues. The CDR3 region is CASSLVDRGERNSPLHF. The CDR3 bases are TGTGCCAGCAGTTTAGTGGACAGGGGAGAAAGAAATTCACCCCTCCACTTT.

This clonotype was picked up many times. This beta chain slipped into a library made for alpha chains as a stray read, so its size is not meaningful. This rearrangement joins TRBV9 to TRBJ2-3; D possibly corresponds to TRBD2 (5 bases). V lost 2 bases and J lost 2, with 24 bases in between. The germline V gene encodes CDR1 SGDLS and CDR2 YYNGEE. CDR3 length equals 19 residues. DNA of the CDR3: TGTGCCAGCAGCGTGACGAGCGGATACGAGCAGCTCGACACAGATACGCAGTATTTT. This gives the protein CASSVTSGYEQLDTDTQYF. The full variable domain, completed using reference TRBV9 and TRBJ2-3, is DSGVTQTPKHLITATGQRVTLRCSPRSGDLSVYWYQQSLDQGLQFLIQYYNGEERAKGNILERFSAQQFPDLHSELNLSSLELGDSALYFCASSVTSGYEQLDTDTQYFGPGTRLTVL.

The sample holds many counts of this clonotype. Because this beta chain is a stray read in a library intended to capture alpha chains, its abundance should not be given much weight. This sequence joins TRBV7-2 and TRBJ2-3; 7 bases map to TRBD2. J lost 6 bases, V lost 1 base, and 7 bases had no gene match. CDR3 length equals 15 residues. Germline CDR1 and CDR2: SGHTA and FQGNSA. This chain's CDR3 is CASSLGSSGADTQYF. The CDR3 nucleotides read TGTGCCAGCAGCTTAGGGTCTAGCGGAGCGGATACGCAGTATTTT.